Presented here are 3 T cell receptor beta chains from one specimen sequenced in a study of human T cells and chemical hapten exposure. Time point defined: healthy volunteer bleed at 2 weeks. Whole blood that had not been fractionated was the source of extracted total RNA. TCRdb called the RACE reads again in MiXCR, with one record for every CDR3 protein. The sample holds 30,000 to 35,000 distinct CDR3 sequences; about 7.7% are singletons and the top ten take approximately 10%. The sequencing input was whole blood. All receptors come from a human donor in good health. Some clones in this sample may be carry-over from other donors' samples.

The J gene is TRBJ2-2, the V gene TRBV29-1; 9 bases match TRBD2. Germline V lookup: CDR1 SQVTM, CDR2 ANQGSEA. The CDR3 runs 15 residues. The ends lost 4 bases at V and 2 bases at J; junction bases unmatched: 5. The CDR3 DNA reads TGCAGCGTTGTTAGCGGGAGCCCAAACACCGGGGAGCTGTTTTTT. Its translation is CSVVSGSPNTGELFF.

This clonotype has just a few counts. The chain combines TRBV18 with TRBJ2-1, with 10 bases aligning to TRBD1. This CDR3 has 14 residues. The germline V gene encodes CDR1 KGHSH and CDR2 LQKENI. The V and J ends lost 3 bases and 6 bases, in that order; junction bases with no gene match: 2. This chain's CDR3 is CASSPRQGANEQFF. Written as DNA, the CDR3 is TGTGCCAGCTCACCGAGACAGGGGGCCAATGAGCAGTTCTTC. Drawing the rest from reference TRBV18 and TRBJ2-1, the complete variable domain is NAGVMQNPRHLVRRRGQEARLRCSPMKGHSHVYWYRQLPEEGLKFMVYLQKENIIDESGMPKERFSAEFPKEGPSILRIQQVVRGDSAAYFCASSPRQGANEQFFGPGTRLTVL.

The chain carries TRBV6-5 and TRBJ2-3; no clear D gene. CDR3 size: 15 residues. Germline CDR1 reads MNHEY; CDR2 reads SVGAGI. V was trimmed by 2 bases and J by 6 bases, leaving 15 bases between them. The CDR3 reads CASSYSRQRADTQYF. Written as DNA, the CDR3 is TGTGCCAGCAGTTACAGTCGGCAGCGCGCCGATACGCAGTATTTT.